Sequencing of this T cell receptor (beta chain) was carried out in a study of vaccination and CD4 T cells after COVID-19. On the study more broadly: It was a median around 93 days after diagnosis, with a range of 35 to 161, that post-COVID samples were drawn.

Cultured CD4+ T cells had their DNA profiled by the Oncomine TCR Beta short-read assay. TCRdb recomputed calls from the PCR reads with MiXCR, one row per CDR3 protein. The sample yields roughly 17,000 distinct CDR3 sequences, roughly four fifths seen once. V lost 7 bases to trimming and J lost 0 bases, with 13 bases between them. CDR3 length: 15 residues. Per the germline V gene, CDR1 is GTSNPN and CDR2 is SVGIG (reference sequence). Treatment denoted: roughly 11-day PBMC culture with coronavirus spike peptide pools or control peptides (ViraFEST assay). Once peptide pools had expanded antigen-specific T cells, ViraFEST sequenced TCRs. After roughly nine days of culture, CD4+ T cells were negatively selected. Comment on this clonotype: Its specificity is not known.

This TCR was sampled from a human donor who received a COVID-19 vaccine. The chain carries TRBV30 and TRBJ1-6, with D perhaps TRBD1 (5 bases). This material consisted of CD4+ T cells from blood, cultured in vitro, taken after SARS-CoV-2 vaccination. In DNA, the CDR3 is TGTGCCTTCACGGACATAGGCTCCTATAATTCACCCCTCCACTTT. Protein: CAFTDIGSYNSPLHF.